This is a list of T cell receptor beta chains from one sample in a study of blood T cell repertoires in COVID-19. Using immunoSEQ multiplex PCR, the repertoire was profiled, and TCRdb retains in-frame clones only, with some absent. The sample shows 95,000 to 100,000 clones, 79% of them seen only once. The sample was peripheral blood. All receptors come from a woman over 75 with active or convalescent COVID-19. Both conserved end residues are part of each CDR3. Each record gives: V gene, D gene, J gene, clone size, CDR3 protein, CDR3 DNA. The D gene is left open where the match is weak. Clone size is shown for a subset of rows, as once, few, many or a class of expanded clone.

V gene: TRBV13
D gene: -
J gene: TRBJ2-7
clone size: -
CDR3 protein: CASSLGGAPYEQYF
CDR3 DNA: TGTGCCAGCAGCTTGGGTGGGGCGCCCTACGAGCAGTACTTC

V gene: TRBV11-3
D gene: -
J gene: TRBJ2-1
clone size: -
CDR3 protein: CASSLEGAAGRQFF
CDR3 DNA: TGTGCCAGCAGCTTAGAGGGGGCCGCGGGCCGGCAGTTCTTC

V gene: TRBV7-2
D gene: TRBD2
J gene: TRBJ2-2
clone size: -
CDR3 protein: CASSTYRGRVTGELFF
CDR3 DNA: TGTGCCAGCAGCACCTATAGAGGGAGGGTAACCGGGGAGCTGTTTTTT

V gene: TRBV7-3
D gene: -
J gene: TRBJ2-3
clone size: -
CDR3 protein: CASSSGLRTDTQYF
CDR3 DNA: TGTGCCAGCAGCTCGGGACTGCGCACAGATACGCAGTATTTT

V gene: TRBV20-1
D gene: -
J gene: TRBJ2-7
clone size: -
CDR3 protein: CSASETWTYEQYF
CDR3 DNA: TGCAGTGCTAGTGAGACATGGACCTACGAGCAGTACTTC

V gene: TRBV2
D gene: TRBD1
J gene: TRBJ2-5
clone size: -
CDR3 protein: CASNRDPGGTQYF
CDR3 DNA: TGTGCCAGCAACCGGGACCCAGGGGGGACCCAGTACTTC

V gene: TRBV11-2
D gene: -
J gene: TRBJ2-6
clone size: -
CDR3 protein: CASSGGISGANVLTF
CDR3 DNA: TGTGCCAGCAGCGGGGGGATCTCTGGGGCCAACGTCCTGACTTTC

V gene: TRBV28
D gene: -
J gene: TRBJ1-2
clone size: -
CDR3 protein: CASSLGRGNYGYTF
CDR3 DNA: TGTGCCAGCAGTTTAGGCAGGGGCAACTATGGCTACACCTTC

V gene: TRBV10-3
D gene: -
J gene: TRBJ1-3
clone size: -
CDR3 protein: CAIRESSPGPGNTIYF
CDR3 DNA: TGTGCCATCAGGGAATCCTCTCCAGGGCCAGGAAACACCATATATTTT

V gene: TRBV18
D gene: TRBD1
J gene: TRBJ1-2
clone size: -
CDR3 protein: CASSPQGANNYGYTF
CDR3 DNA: TGTGCCAGCTCACCACAGGGGGCGAATAACTATGGCTACACCTTC

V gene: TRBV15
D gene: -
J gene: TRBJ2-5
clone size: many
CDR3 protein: CATSRFQGTQETQYF
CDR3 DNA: TGTGCCACCAGCAGATTCCAGGGGACCCAAGAGACCCAGTACTTC

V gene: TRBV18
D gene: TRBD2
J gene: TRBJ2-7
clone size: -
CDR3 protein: CASSSGTSTYEQYF
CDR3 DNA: TGTGCCAGCTCGTCCGGGACTAGCACCTACGAGCAGTACTTC

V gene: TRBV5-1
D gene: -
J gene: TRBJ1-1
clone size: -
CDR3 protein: CASSLSMNTEAFF
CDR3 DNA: TGCGCCAGCAGCTTGAGCATGAACACTGAAGCTTTCTTT

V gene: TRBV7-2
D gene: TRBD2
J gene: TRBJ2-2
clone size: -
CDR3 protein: CASSFIPGTSKAGELFF
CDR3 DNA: TGTGCCAGCAGTTTCATTCCCGGGACTAGCAAAGCCGGGGAGCTGTTTTTT

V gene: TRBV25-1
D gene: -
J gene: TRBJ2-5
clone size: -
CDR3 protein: CASSGQETQYF
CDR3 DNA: TGTGCCAGCAGCGGCCAAGAGACCCAGTACTTC

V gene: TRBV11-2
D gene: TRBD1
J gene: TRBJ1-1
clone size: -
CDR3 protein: CASRKRQGTEAFF
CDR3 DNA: TGTGCCAGCAGGAAAAGACAGGGCACTGAAGCTTTCTTT

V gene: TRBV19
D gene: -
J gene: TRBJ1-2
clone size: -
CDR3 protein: CASSGDKSNYGYTF
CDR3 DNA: TGTGCCAGTAGTGGCGACAAAAGTAACTATGGCTACACCTTC

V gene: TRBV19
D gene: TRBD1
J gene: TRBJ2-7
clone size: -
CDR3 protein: CASSARTGGVPYEQYF
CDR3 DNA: TGTGCCAGTAGTGCAAGGACAGGGGGTGTCCCCTACGAGCAGTACTTC

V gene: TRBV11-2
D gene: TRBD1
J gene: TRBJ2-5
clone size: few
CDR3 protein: CASNTGAETQYF
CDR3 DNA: TGTGCCAGCAATACAGGGGCAGAGACCCAGTACTTC

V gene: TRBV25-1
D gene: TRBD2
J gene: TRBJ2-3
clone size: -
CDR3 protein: CASSEFGTSGRDTQYF
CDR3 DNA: TGTGCCAGCAGTGAATTCGGGACTAGCGGGAGGGATACGCAGTATTTT

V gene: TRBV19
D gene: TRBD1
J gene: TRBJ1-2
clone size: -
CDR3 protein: CASIRTGGAIYGYTF
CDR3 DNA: TGTGCCAGTATCCGGACAGGGGGCGCCATCTATGGCTACACCTTC

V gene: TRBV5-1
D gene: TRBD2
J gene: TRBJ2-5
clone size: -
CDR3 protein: CASSLVSGTSAQETQYF
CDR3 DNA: TGTGCCAGCAGCTTGGTATCCGGGACTAGCGCCCAAGAGACCCAGTACTTC

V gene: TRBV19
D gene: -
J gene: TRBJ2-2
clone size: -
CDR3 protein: CASSSGAVNTGELFF
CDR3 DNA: TGTGCCAGTAGTAGCGGGGCGGTGAACACCGGGGAGCTGTTTTTT

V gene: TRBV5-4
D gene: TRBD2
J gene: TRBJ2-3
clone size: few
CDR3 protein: CASSTPSGRDTDTQYF
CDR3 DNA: TGTGCCAGCAGTACCCCTAGCGGGAGGGACACAGATACGCAGTATTTT

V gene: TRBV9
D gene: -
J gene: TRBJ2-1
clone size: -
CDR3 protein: CASSVDPQGSSEQFF
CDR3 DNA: TGTGCCAGCAGCGTAGACCCCCAGGGTTCAAGTGAGCAGTTCTTC

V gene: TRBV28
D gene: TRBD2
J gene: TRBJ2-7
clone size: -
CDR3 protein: CASSSVRAGGLYEQYF
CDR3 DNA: TGTGCCAGCAGTTCTGTTCGAGCGGGAGGCCTCTACGAGCAGTACTTC

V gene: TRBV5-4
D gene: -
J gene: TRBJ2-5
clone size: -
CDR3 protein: CASSPDSQETQYF
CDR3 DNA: TGTGCCAGCAGCCCGGACAGCCAAGAGACCCAGTACTTC

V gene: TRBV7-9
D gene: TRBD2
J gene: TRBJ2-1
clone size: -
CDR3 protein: CASSFGLAGEDEQFF
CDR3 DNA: TGTGCCAGCAGTTTCGGACTAGCGGGAGAGGATGAGCAGTTCTTC

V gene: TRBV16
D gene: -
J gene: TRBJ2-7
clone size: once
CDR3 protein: CASSQGGLSSYEQYF
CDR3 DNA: TGTGCCAGCAGCCAAGGCGGTTTAAGCTCCTACGAGCAGTACTTC

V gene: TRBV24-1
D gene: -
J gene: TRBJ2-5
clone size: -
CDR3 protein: CATFKDSYQETQYF
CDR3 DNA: TGTGCCACTTTTAAGGACAGTTACCAAGAGACCCAGTACTTC

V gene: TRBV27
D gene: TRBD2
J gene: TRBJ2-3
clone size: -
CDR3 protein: CASSSLGRLAGRDTQYF
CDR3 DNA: TGTGCCAGCAGCTCTTTAGGGAGACTAGCGGGTCGAGATACGCAGTATTTT